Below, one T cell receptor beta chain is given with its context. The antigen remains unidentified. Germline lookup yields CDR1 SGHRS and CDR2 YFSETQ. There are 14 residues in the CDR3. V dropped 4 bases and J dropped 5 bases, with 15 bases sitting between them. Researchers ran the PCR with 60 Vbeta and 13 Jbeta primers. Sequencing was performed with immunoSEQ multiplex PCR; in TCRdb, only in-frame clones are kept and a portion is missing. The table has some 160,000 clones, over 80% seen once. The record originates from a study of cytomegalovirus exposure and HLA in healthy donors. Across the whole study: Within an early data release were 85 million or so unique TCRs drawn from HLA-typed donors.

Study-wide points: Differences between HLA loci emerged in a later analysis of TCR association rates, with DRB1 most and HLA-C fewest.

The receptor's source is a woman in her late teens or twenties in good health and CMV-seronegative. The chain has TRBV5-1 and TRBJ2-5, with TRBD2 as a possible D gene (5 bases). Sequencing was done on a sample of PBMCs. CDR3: CASSRQLGSETQYF. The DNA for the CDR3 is TGCGCCAGCAGCCGCCAACTAGGATCTGAGACCCAGTACTTC.